What follows are 22 T cell receptor beta chains derived from one specimen sequenced in a study of human T cells and chemical hapten exposure. Time point meaning: pre-sensitization, week 0. Indicated treatment: therapeutic diphenylcyclopropenone sensitization with weekly scalp DPC. MiXCR was run by TCRdb on the RACE reads, yielding one entry per CDR3 protein. The sample shows about 260,000 distinct CDR3 sequences, 7.5% to 9% of them seen only once. Sample: whole blood, taken in connection with sensitization to the hapten diphenylcyclopropenone (DPC). The receptors were sampled from a woman aged 40-49 years with alopecia areata. Some clones in this sample may be carry-over from other donors' samples.

The chain has TRBV5-5 and TRBJ1-4; tentative D call: TRBD1 (5 bases). The CDR3 totals 14 residues. CDR1 and CDR2 from the germline V gene are SGHKS and YYEKEE (reference sequence). The germline V and J ends were trimmed by 0 bases and 3 bases, with 6 bases remaining between them. For the CDR3, the DNA is TGTGCCAGCAGCTTGGGACAGTCTAATGAAAAACTGTTTTTT. It yields the protein CASSLGQSNEKLFF.

The rearrangement uses TRBV7-2 and TRBJ2-3, with D uncertain. The germline V and J ends were trimmed by 4 bases and 6 bases, with 8 bases remaining between them. CDR1 and CDR2 from the germline V gene are SGHTA and FQGNSA. The length of the CDR3 is 12 residues. CDR3 amino acids: CASSSLRDTQYF. DNA of the CDR3: TGTGCCAGCAGCTCCCTTAGGGATACGCAGTATTTT.

J is TRBJ1-1 and V is TRBV30; maybe TRBD1 (5 bases). CDR3 length: 13 amino acids. Trimming left V 2 bases short and J 0 bases short, with 7 bases between. Germline V gene sequence: CDR1 GTSNPN, CDR2 SVGIG (reference sequence). The CDR3 protein is CAWSRGMNTEAFF. CDR3 in DNA: TGTGCCTGGAGTAGGGGCATGAACACTGAAGCTTTCTTT.

The chain combines TRBV28 with TRBJ2-1; maybe TRBD1 (6 bases). With 11 bases removed from V and 7 bases from J, the gap between germline ends came to 21 bases. The CDR3 totals 14 residues. CDR1 and CDR2 (germline): MDHEN, SYDVKM. CDR3 loop: CAGGRSDSWNEQFF. CDR3 DNA: TGTGCCGGCGGACGGTCGGACAGTTGGAATGAGCAGTTCTTC.

The rearrangement joins TRBV7-2 to TRBJ2-3; D remains ambiguous. The germline V gene encodes CDR1 SGHTA and CDR2 FQGNSA. The CDR3 spans 14 residues. With 5 bases removed from V and 0 bases from J, the gap between germline ends came to 9 bases. This CDR3 reads CASSIITSTDTQYF. CDR3 sequence (DNA): TGTGCCAGCAGCATCATTACTAGCACAGATACGCAGTATTTT.

This clonotype has a count of ten or more. CDR3 region: CSVPGQGITGELFF. DNA of the CDR3: TGCAGCGTACCGGGACAGGGGATCACCGGGGAGCTGTTTTTT. This chain joins TRBV29-1 and TRBJ2-2; 10 bases match TRBD1. The germline gives CDR1 SQVTM, CDR2 ANQGSEA. This CDR3 contains 14 residues. The junction had 5 bases not matched to a gene; V was cut back by 6 bases and J by 4 bases.

This clonotype was picked up a small number of times. The chain joins TRBV2 to TRBJ2-5, with D possibly TRBD2 on 6 matching bases. Germline values: CDR1 SNHLY, CDR2 FYNNEI. This CDR3 contains 13 residues. The V end was cut by 5 bases, the J end by 5 bases, with 12 bases between. CDR3 DNA: TGTGCCAGCAGTCCTTTGGAGGGCGAGACCCAGTACTTC. Translation gives CASSPLEGETQYF.

This clonotype was counted many times. The CDR3 bases are TGTGCCATCAGGGATTACAATGAGCAGTTCTTC. It yields the protein CAIRDYNEQFF. The V gene is TRBV10-3, the J gene TRBJ2-1; D not certain. The germline V gene encodes CDR1 ENHRY and CDR2 SYGVKD. Trimming removed 6 bases from V and 4 bases from J, with 4 bases in between. The CDR3 sequence is 11 residues long.

This clonotype was detected many times. V and J are TRBV29-1 and TRBJ1-1; maybe TRBD1 (5 bases). V was pared by 3 bases and J by 4 bases, with 12 bases between. The CDR3 runs 13 residues. The germline gives CDR1 SQVTM, CDR2 ANQGSEA. The CDR3 is CSVDIAGGTEAFF. The CDR3 DNA reads TGCAGCGTTGATATAGCGGGGGGCACTGAAGCTTTCTTT.

V gene TRBV6-2 or TRBV6-3 combines with J gene TRBJ2-5; 12 nucleotides line up with TRBD2. Unmatched junction bases numbered 12, after V lost 5 bases and J lost 5 bases. The germline CDR1 and CDR2 sequences are MNHEY and SVGEGT. CDR3 length: 17 amino acids. The DNA for the CDR3 is TGTGCCAGCAGTATTCGGGCTAGCGGGAGGGCCCGGGAGACCCAGTACTTC. It yields the protein CASSIRASGRARETQYF.

The CDR3, as DNA: TGTGCCAGCAGGACAAGGGCCCAGCCCCAGCATTTT. This gives the protein CASRTRAQPQHF. V gene TRBV6-6 combines with J gene TRBJ1-5; D gene ambiguous. Between the trimmed V and J ends, which lost 6 bases and 7 bases, there was a span of 10 bases. Looked up from germline, CDR1 is MNHNY and CDR2 is SVGAGI (reference sequence). The CDR3 is 12 amino acids.

This clonotype was counted only a few times. The chain recombines TRBV29-1 with TRBJ2-3, with TRBD2 matching 8 bases. The J segment lost 1 base and the V segment lost 7 bases, leaving 10 bases of the junction unmatched. Germline V gene sequence: CDR1 SQVTM, CDR2 ANQGSEA. CDR3 length: 15 residues. CDR3 in amino acids: CSASATSERTDTQYF. Written as DNA, the CDR3 is TGCAGCGCCTCGGCGACTAGCGAACGCACAGATACGCAGTATTTT.

There are a few counts of this clonotype. V and J are TRBV20-1 and TRBJ2-1; 11 bases are shared with TRBD1. The junction had 5 bases not matched to a gene; V was cut back by 1 base and J by 9 bases. This CDR3 is built from 14 residues. Looked up from germline, CDR1 is DFQATT and CDR2 is SNEGSKA (reference sequence). CDR3 amino acids: CSARGDRGLGEQFF. The CDR3, as DNA: TGCAGTGCTAGAGGGGACAGGGGGTTGGGTGAGCAGTTCTTC.

The CDR3 is CASSRQGDETQYF. DNA of the CDR3: TGTGCCAGCAGCCGACAGGGGGACGAGACCCAGTACTTC. The chain recombines TRBV3-1 with TRBJ2-5, with 9 bases fitting TRBD1. Trimming took 4 bases from V and 5 from J; bases not matched to a gene: 2. Germline loops: CDR1 LGHDT, CDR2 YNNKEL (reference sequence). The CDR3 totals 13 residues.

The CDR3 here is CASSFAGAGANVLTF. The CDR3 bases are TGTGCCAGCAGTTTCGCAGGGGCCGGGGCCAACGTCCTGACTTTC. The rearrangement joins TRBV12-3 or TRBV12-4 to TRBJ2-6; possibly TRBD1 for D (6 bases). The length of the CDR3 is 15 residues. V was pared by 3 bases and J by 4 bases, with 10 bases between.

This clonotype has more than one count but fewer than ten. The chain couples TRBV20-1 to TRBJ2-1; 12 nucleotides align to TRBD2. J lost 4 bases, V lost 3 bases, and 4 bases had no gene match. The CDR3 covers 15 residues. CDR1 DFQATT and CDR2 SNEGSKA come from the germline V gene (reference sequence). For the CDR3, the DNA is TGCAGTGCTAGGCTGACTAGCGGGAGTTACAATGAGCAGTTCTTC. Translating it yields CSARLTSGSYNEQFF.

The chain couples TRBV7-6 to TRBJ2-5; unclear D gene. CDR3 length: 13 residues. V dropped 4 bases and J dropped 4 bases, with 10 bases sitting between them. Germline lookup yields CDR1 SGHVS and CDR2 FNYEAQ. CDR3 bases: TGTGCCAGCAGCTGGACGGGTTCAGAGACCCAGTACTTC. This translates into CASSWTGSETQYF.

V gene TRBV6-2 or TRBV6-3 combines with J gene TRBJ1-1, with a weak D call TRBD1 (6 bases). The CDR3 has 16 amino acids. V lost 2 bases and J lost 0, with 13 bases in between. CDR1 and CDR2 from the germline V gene are MNHEY and SVGEGT. The DNA for the CDR3 is TGTGCCAGCAGTTACCATCAGGGGCGTTTGAACACTGAAGCTTTCTTT. The encoded protein is CASSYHQGRLNTEAFF.

This clonotype was recorded at least ten times. The V gene is TRBV29-1, the J gene TRBJ2-7; 8 bases fit TRBD2. Germline lookup yields CDR1 SQVTM and CDR2 ANQGSEA. The CDR3 covers 13 residues. Trimming at V came to 5 bases and at J to 5 bases, leaving 8 bases not matched to a gene. In DNA, the CDR3 is TGCAGCGTTAAAAGCGGGAGAACCAACGAGCAGTACTTC. Translation: CSVKSGRTNEQYF.

The gene calls are TRBV28 and TRBJ2-1, with 15 bases aligning to TRBD2. The CDR3 covers 17 residues. Germline V CDR1 and CDR2: MDHEN, SYDVKM. V was pared by 3 bases and J by 7 bases, with 7 bases of the junction left unmatched. Written as DNA, the CDR3 is TGTGCCAGCAGTTTTGGGACTAGCGGGAGGAAATTAAATGAGCAGTTCTTC. This codes for CASSFGTSGRKLNEQFF.

This clonotype appeared a few times. CDR3 nucleotide sequence: TGCAGTGCTAGAGAGGGGGCGGTCACTGAAGCTTTCTTT. Translating gives CSAREGAVTEAFF. V and J are TRBV20-1 and TRBJ1-1, with D tentatively TRBD1 (6 bases). V was pared by 0 bases and J by 4 bases, with 9 bases between. The CDR3 is 13 residues long. The germline V gene has CDR1 DFQATT and CDR2 SNEGSKA (reference sequence).

The chain carries TRBV6-5 and TRBJ1-2, with 10 bases matching TRBD1. The CDR3 sequence is 14 residues long. Trimming took 6 bases from V and 4 from J; bases not matched to a gene: 5. Germline V gives CDR1 MNHEY, CDR2 SVGAGI. CDR3 sequence reads: CASRDRGKLYGYTF. CDR3 DNA sequence: TGTGCCAGCAGGGACAGGGGGAAGCTCTATGGCTACACCTTC.